This T cell receptor (beta chain) came from a study of T cells in Graves' hyperthyroidism and ophthalmopathy. The wider study: It was at initial diagnosis, before any treatment, that peripheral blood was collected. Findings and caveats of the study: Before onset, ophthalmopathy was predicted by the model a median roughly six months earlier. A 13 V-J model separated ophthalmopathy from stable hyperthyroidism.

In making diagnoses, clinical symptoms, serum thyroxine and TRAb, thyroid ultrasound and orbital computed tomography were all used. This CDR3 region has 17 residues. CDR1 and CDR2 (germline): SGHRS, YFSETQ. This clonotype was picked up many times. Its cognate antigen is unknown. One junction end disagrees with the germline gene, perhaps due to a read error. TCR beta CDR3 regions were amplified from RNA transcripts. Researchers ran a first-round RT-PCR on the TCR CDR3 using the HTBI primer set. MiXCR was run by TCRdb on the multiplex PCR reads, yielding one entry per CDR3 protein. The top ten clones hold about a third of a sample with under 250,000 distinct CDR3 sequences, over 20% of them seen once.

The chain recombines TRBV5-1 with TRBJ2-2; 7 bases align to TRBD1. The sequence derives from a woman aged 35 to 49 with Graves' ophthalmopathy. The sample comprised blood. This CDR3 reads CASSSPDRLANTVELFF. The CDR3 nucleotides read TGCGCCAGCAGCTCCCCGGACAGGTTGGCGAACACCGTGGAGCTGTTTTTT.